This record concerns one T cell receptor (beta chain) sequence. The source of the sample is a study of blood T cell repertoires in COVID-19. Across the whole study: Samples taken during acute and convalescent COVID-19 were collected in the United States, Italy and Spain. From T cells, B-cell-depleted T cells, or PBMCs came the material, which was cDNA or gDNA.

Authors' methods: It was from reference gene primer amplification that nucleated cell counts were estimated. Measured with immunoSEQ multiplex PCR; TCRdb has only the in-frame clones, and not every one. For V, J and clone size, that table is used; D and trimming come from the DNA. The table has about 87,000 clones, about 80% seen once. The CDR3 is 17 amino acids. Trimming left V 8 bases short and J 4 bases short, with 23 bases between. Germline assignment: CDR1 MNHEY and CDR2 SMNVEV (reference sequence). The receptor was derived from a woman aged 45-65 years with acute or convalescent COVID-19. V gene TRBV27 combines with J gene TRBJ1-4; D remains unclear. Sequenced input: peripheral blood. CDR3 DNA sequence: TGTGCCAGCCGCCTTACCTCCCTTACAAGTCGTAATGAAAAACTGTTTTTT. It is translated as CASRLTSLTSRNEKLFF.